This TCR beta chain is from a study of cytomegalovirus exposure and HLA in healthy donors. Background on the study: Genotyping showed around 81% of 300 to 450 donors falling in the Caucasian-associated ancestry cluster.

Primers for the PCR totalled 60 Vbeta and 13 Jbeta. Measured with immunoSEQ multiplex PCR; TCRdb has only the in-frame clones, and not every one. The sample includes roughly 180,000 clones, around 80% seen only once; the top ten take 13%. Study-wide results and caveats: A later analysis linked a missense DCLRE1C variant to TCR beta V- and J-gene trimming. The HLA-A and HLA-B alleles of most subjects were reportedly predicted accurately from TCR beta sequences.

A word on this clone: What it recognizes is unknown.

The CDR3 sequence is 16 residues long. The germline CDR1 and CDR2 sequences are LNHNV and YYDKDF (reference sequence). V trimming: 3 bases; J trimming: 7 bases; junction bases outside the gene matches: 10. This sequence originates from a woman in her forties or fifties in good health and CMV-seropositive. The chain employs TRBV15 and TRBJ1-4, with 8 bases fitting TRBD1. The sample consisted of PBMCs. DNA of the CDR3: TGTGCCACCAGCAGGGCTCTCGGACAGGGTTTTGAAAAACTGTTTTTT. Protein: CATSRALGQGFEKLFF.